These 4 T cell receptor beta chains originate from one sample sequenced in a study of Graves' ophthalmopathy and Graves' hyperthyroidism. RNA transcripts yielded amplified TCR beta CDR3 regions. First-round RT-PCR with HTBI primers preceded a second-round multiplex PCR. TCRdb used MiXCR to reprocess the multiplex PCR reads, holding one entry per CDR3 protein. The data show more than 1,000,000 distinct CDR3 sequences, with 35% to 40% seen just once and over 8.5% held by the top ten. Input material: peripheral blood or thyroid tissue (not recorded which). The receptors come from an adult man with Graves' hyperthyroidism.

This clonotype was recorded many times. The chain recombines TRBV12-3 or TRBV12-4 with TRBJ2-5; D gene unclear. This CDR3 is built from 13 residues. V shed 7 bases and J shed 5 bases, with 14 bases lying between them. The CDR3 DNA reads TGTGCCAGCACCCCTGCGGCTCGGGAGACCCAGTACTTC. Translation gives CASTPAARETQYF.

The chain combines TRBV12-3 or TRBV12-4 with TRBJ1-4; no clear D. V lost 5 bases, J lost 3 bases, and 13 bases lay in between. This CDR3 is 15 amino acids long. CDR3 loop: CASSGGSPPNEKLFF. DNA of the CDR3: TGTGCCAGCAGTGGCGGGAGTCCCCCTAATGAAAAACTGTTTTTT.

This clonotype was picked up a small number of times. One junction end does not reproduce the germline sequence, and a read error may be involved. The chain is built from TRBV7-2 and TRBJ2-5; D is unresolved. Per germline, CDR1 SGHTA and CDR2 FQGNSA. This CDR3 is built from 14 residues. CDR3 sequence: CASSLGRIQEAQYF. CDR3 nucleotide sequence: TGTGCCAGCAGCTTAGGCAGGATCCAAGAGGCCCAGTACTTC.

The chain recombines TRBV7-8 with TRBJ2-2, with TRBD2 matching over 8 bases. The CDR3 has 16 amino acids. Germline-derived CDR1 and CDR2 are SGHVS and FQNEAQ. V shed 5 bases, J shed 4 bases, and the junction held 9 bases outside the gene matches. The CDR3 reads CASSRSAGVGTGELFF. The CDR3 region has the DNA TGTGCCAGCAGCAGATCAGCGGGAGTTGGCACCGGGGAGCTGTTTTTT.